This record looks at one T cell receptor beta chain sequence and its context. Method: immunoSEQ multiplex PCR; TCRdb's copy keeps in-frame clones and lacks some. The sample includes 75,000 to 100,000 clones, over 75% seen only once; the top ten take 2.8%. The source of the sample is a study of T cell responses to AZD1222 COVID-19 vaccine. Germline V gene lookup returns CDR1 SGHRS and CDR2 YFSETQ. The CDR3 spans 15 residues. Trimming removed 3 bases from V and 3 bases from J; junction bases left unmatched: 6. The chain couples TRBV5-1 to TRBJ2-1, with 7 nucleotides matching TRBD2. This specimen was peripheral blood, taken on day 0 of AZD1222 vaccination. This receptor was obtained from an adult in good health. The CDR3 DNA is TGCGCCAGCAGCTATACAGCGGGGCACTACAATGAGCAGTTCTTC. Translating gives CASSYTAGHYNEQFF.